The 2 T cell receptor beta chains presented below share a single source sample, sequenced in a study of T cell responses to AZD1222 COVID-19 vaccine. Repertoires were generated with immunoSEQ multiplex PCR, while TCRdb's copy carries only in-frame clones and drops some. The data contain 100,000 to 120,000 clones, 70% to 90% of them seen just once; the ten biggest clones take up about 3%. Sequencing used peripheral blood, obtained on day 0 of AZD1222 vaccination. The source of these receptors is an adult in good health.

This chain connects TRBV19 to TRBJ2-1, with 8 bases matching TRBD2. The CDR3 consists of 15 residues. Germline V gene data show CDR1 as LNHDA and CDR2 as SQIVND (reference sequence). After removal of 6 bases from V and 0 bases from J, the junction contained 4 bases not matched to a gene. The CDR3 sequence is CASRKSGSSYNEQFF. The CDR3 nucleotides are TGTGCCAGTAGGAAGAGCGGGAGCTCCTACAATGAGCAGTTCTTC.

This chain links TRBV5-8 with TRBJ2-5, with a possible D match to TRBD2 (6 bases). There are 13 residues in the CDR3. Germline V gene lookup returns CDR1 SGHTS and CDR2 YDEGEE. The ends were cut back, 0 bases at V and 6 bases at J, with 9 bases in the middle. CDR3 coding DNA: TGTGCCAGCAGCTTGGACGGGAGACAGACCCAGTACTTC. Protein product: CASSLDGRQTQYF.